A selection of T cell receptor beta chains follows, all from one sample in a study of T cell changes during pregnancy in multiple sclerosis. TCRdb's copy holds only in-frame clones and misses some; the assay was immunoSEQ multiplex PCR. Of 55,000 to 70,000 clones in the sample, about 88% were seen once. Sequencing was performed on CD4+ T cells from peripheral blood mononuclear cells, taken in the third trimester of pregnancy. These receptors came from a female donor with multiple sclerosis, enrolled in a pregnancy study. The CDR3 runs from the conserved cysteine through the conserved F or W. A D gene is named only where the DNA matches it firmly. Size is omitted from some rows. Given values are once, few, many or a class for expanded clones.

size: .
V: TRBV6-5
J: TRBJ2-7
D: TRBD1
CDR3: CASSLTGTAYEQYF
DNA: TGTGCCAGCAGTTTAACCGGGACAGCCTACGAGCAGTACTTC

size: once
V: TRBV6-5
J: TRBJ2-3
D: TRBD2
CDR3: CASRERGVSTDTQYF
DNA: TGTGCCAGCAGGGAGCGGGGGGTGAGCACAGATACGCAGTATTTT

size: .
V: TRBV4-1
J: TRBJ2-1
D: TRBD2
CDR3: CASSQEVASGRLTEQFF
DNA: TGCGCCAGCAGCCAAGAGGTAGCTAGCGGGAGGTTAACTGAGCAGTTCTTC

size: .
V: TRBV4-1
J: TRBJ1-2
D: .
CDR3: CASSQEQGANYGYTF
DNA: TGCGCCAGCAGCCAAGAACAGGGAGCAAACTATGGCTACACCTTC

size: once
V: TRBV19
J: TRBJ2-5
D: .
CDR3: CASSNQREETQYF
DNA: TGTGCCAGTAGTAACCAGCGGGAAGAGACCCAGTACTTC

size: .
V: TRBV2
J: TRBJ2-2
D: .
CDR3: CASSEHYTGELFF
DNA: TGTGCCAGCAGTGAACACTACACCGGGGAGCTGTTTTTT

size: .
V: TRBV15
J: TRBJ1-5
D: .
CDR3: CATSRDRSGGNQPQHF
DNA: TGTGCCACCAGCAGAGATCGTTCAGGGGGCAATCAGCCCCAGCATTTT

size: .
V: TRBV6-5
J: TRBJ2-7
D: .
CDR3: CASSYSGREYEQYF
DNA: TGTGCCAGCAGTTACTCCGGCAGGGAATACGAGCAGTACTTC

size: .
V: TRBV5-5
J: TRBJ1-2
D: TRBD1
CDR3: CASSRLGGTGRGYTF
DNA: TGTGCCAGCAGCCGATTAGGGGGCACGGGTCGTGGCTACACCTTC

size: .
V: TRBV5-6
J: TRBJ2-7
D: .
CDR3: CASRSNPGEQYF
DNA: TGTGCCAGCAGGTCGAACCCGGGCGAGCAGTACTTC

size: .
V: TRBV9
J: TRBJ1-6
D: .
CDR3: CASSVGADSYNSPLHF
DNA: TGTGCCAGCAGCGTAGGGGCAGACTCCTATAATTCACCCCTCCACTTT

size: few
V: TRBV7-2
J: TRBJ1-5
D: .
CDR3: CASSLRGGNQPQHF
DNA: TGTGCCAGCAGCTTACGAGGCGGTAATCAGCCCCAGCATTTT

size: few
V: TRBV11-2
J: TRBJ2-7
D: TRBD1
CDR3: CASSPPGTVGYEQYF
DNA: TGTGCCAGCAGCCCCCCCGGGACAGTAGGCTACGAGCAGTACTTC

size: .
V: TRBV19
J: TRBJ2-1
D: TRBD2
CDR3: CASSLAEYNEQFF
DNA: TGTGCCAGTAGCCTAGCGGAGTACAATGAGCAGTTCTTC

size: .
V: TRBV10-3
J: TRBJ2-2
D: .
CDR3: CAISGGVMRGELFF
DNA: TGTGCCATCAGTGGGGGCGTTATGCGGGGGGAGCTGTTTTTT

size: .
V: TRBV7-9
J: TRBJ1-2
D: TRBD1
CDR3: CASSLRRPGTGHGYTF
DNA: TGTGCCAGCAGCTTACGAAGACCCGGGACAGGGCATGGCTACACCTTC

size: .
V: TRBV5-1
J: TRBJ2-7
D: TRBD2
CDR3: CASSLAASGRPNEQYF
DNA: TGCGCCAGCAGCTTGGCCGCCAGCGGGAGACCAAACGAGCAGTACTTC

size: .
V: TRBV4-3
J: TRBJ2-3
D: TRBD1
CDR3: CASSQDRGDTQYF
DNA: TGCGCCAGCAGCCAGGACAGGGGTGATACGCAGTATTTT

size: .
V: TRBV6-5
J: TRBJ2-1
D: TRBD2
CDR3: CASSYFGQTSGRKFF
DNA: TGTGCCAGCAGTTACTTTGGCCAGACTAGCGGGAGAAAGTTCTTC

size: .
V: TRBV5-1
J: TRBJ2-5
D: TRBD1
CDR3: CASSFGTAQETQYF
DNA: TGCGCCAGCAGCTTCGGGACAGCACAAGAGACCCAGTACTTC

size: .
V: TRBV5-6
J: TRBJ1-1
D: TRBD1
CDR3: CASSLSTDRVNTEAFF
DNA: TGTGCCAGCAGCTTATCGACGGACAGGGTGAACACTGAAGCTTTCTTT

size: .
V: TRBV4-2
J: TRBJ2-4
D: .
CDR3: CASSSNAGMANIQYF
DNA: TGTGCCAGCAGCTCTAACGCAGGGATGGCAAACATTCAGTACTTC

size: .
V: TRBV29-1
J: TRBJ2-4
D: .
CDR3: CSVLAEWGENIQYF
DNA: TGCAGCGTTTTAGCGGAGTGGGGGGAAAACATTCAGTACTTC

size: .
V: TRBV7-6
J: TRBJ2-7
D: .
CDR3: CASSSRPSGVYEQYF
DNA: TGTGCCAGCAGCTCACGACCCAGCGGAGTCTACGAGCAGTACTTC

size: .
V: TRBV19
J: TRBJ1-1
D: TRBD1
CDR3: CASKDQGAVGTEAFF
DNA: TGTGCCAGTAAGGATCAGGGGGCCGTAGGCACTGAAGCTTTCTTT

size: .
V: TRBV5-1
J: TRBJ2-7
D: .
CDR3: CASSPGLLTDEQYF
DNA: TGCGCCAGCAGCCCCGGACTGCTGACGGACGAGCAGTACTTC

size: .
V: TRBV5-4
J: TRBJ2-7
D: .
CDR3: CASSLGASGVDEQYF
DNA: TGTGCCAGCAGCCTGGGGGCGTCAGGGGTAGACGAGCAGTACTTC

size: .
V: TRBV19
J: TRBJ2-7
D: .
CDR3: CASSPRGGTVEQYF
DNA: TGTGCCAGTAGTCCGAGGGGGGGAACAGTCGAGCAGTACTTC

size: .
V: TRBV5-1
J: TRBJ1-4
D: .
CDR3: CASSLDRLGEGKLFF
DNA: TGCGCCAGCAGCTTGGATCGGCTCGGGGAGGGGAAACTGTTTTTT

size: .
V: TRBV19
J: TRBJ2-2
D: TRBD2
CDR3: CASSEGPGGVGELFF
DNA: TGTGCCAGTAGTGAGGGGCCTGGGGGGGTCGGGGAGCTGTTTTTT

size: .
V: TRBV7-3
J: TRBJ2-5
D: TRBD1
CDR3: CASSLGQGETQYF
DNA: TGTGCCAGCAGCCTCGGACAGGGGGAGACCCAGTACTTC

size: .
V: TRBV18
J: TRBJ1-1
D: .
CDR3: CASSPPSVNTEAFF
DNA: TGTGCCAGCTCACCACCCTCGGTGAACACTGAAGCTTTCTTT

size: .
V: TRBV19
J: TRBJ1-1
D: TRBD1
CDR3: CASSSHGQVTEAFF
DNA: TGTGCCAGTAGTTCGCACGGACAGGTCACTGAAGCTTTCTTT